Listed here are 18 T cell receptor beta chains from one sample, sequenced in a study of post-analysis software for immune sequencing data. The study, taken as a whole, reports: In patients, TRBV5-6, TRBV5-1 and TRBV20-1 belonged to five or six TRBV segments found more frequently than in controls.

No antigen is known for these receptors. The TCR beta cDNA libraries carried unique molecular identifiers. MiXCR, run by TCRdb on the PCR reads, gives a single entry per CDR3 protein. The data show about 570,000 distinct CDR3 sequences, with approximately 31% seen just once and 4.5% to 7.5% held by the top ten. The sequencing sample was made of blood. The receptors come from a girl aged 2 to 17 with multiple sclerosis.

V and J are TRBV7-8 and TRBJ1-1, with 8 bases aligning to TRBD1. This CDR3 has 16 amino acids. J lost 1 base, V lost 3 bases, and 7 bases had no gene match. The V gene's germline CDR1 is SGHVS and CDR2 FQNEAQ. The CDR3 reads CASSFGQGGENTEAFF. DNA for the CDR3: TGTGCCAGCAGCTTTGGACAGGGCGGGGAGAACACTGAAGCTTTCTTT.

This clonotype was recorded a few times. This chain connects TRBV29-1 to TRBJ1-2, with a possible D match to TRBD1 (5 bases). The CDR3 covers 14 residues. CDR1 SQVTM and CDR2 ANQGSEA come from the germline V gene. V was shortened by 1 base and J by 0 bases, with 9 bases between the two germline ends. The CDR3 DNA is TGCAGCGTTGAAGGGGGACGTACTAACTATGGCTACACCTTC. Translated, it gives CSVEGGRTNYGYTF.

The chain recombines TRBV12-3 or TRBV12-4 with TRBJ2-5, with D hard to call. The CDR3 contains 13 residues. The germline V and J ends were trimmed by 5 bases and 0 bases, with 7 bases remaining between them. The CDR3 reads CASSQRDQETQYF. For the CDR3, the DNA is TGTGCCAGCAGTCAGCGCGACCAAGAGACCCAGTACTTC.

The gene calls are TRBV12-3 or TRBV12-4 and TRBJ2-1; 10 bases align to TRBD2. J gave up 3 bases and V 3 bases, and 8 bases lay outside the gene matches. This CDR3 region has 17 residues. CDR3 nucleotide sequence: TGTGCCAGCAGTTTGAGCCTAGCGGGGGCCTTCTACAATGAGCAGTTCTTC. As protein: CASSLSLAGAFYNEQFF.

This rearrangement joins TRBV7-3 to TRBJ2-1; D may be TRBD1 (5 bases). The CDR3 extends over 15 amino acids. The germline CDR1 and CDR2 sequences are SGHTA and FQGTGA. The V end lost 2 bases, the J end lost 2 bases, and 10 bases lay between the germline ends. The DNA for the CDR3 is TGTGCCAGCAGCTTACAGGGTACAGCCTACAATGAGCAGTTCTTC. The encoded protein is CASSLQGTAYNEQFF.

This chain joins TRBV20-1 and TRBJ2-7; D is perhaps TRBD2 (6 bases). The CDR3 has 13 residues. Trimming removed 5 bases from V and 1 base from J, with 12 bases in between. CDR1 and CDR2 (germline): DFQATT, SNEGSKA (reference sequence). CDR3 sequence (DNA): TGCAGTGCTCCGACTAGTTCGTCCTACGAGCAGTACTTC. It codes for CSAPTSSSYEQYF.

This clonotype was seen a handful of times. The rearrangement links TRBV6-2 or TRBV6-3 to TRBJ2-1; D uncertain. The V gene's germline CDR1 is MNHEY and CDR2 SVGEGT. This CDR3 spans 15 amino acids. Trimming stripped 2 bases from V and 3 bases from J, with 11 bases between. CDR3 in DNA: TGTGCCAGCAGTTACGGGCCAGACCTCTACAATGAGCAGTTCTTC. Encoded protein: CASSYGPDLYNEQFF.

V usage is TRBV7-9 and J usage is TRBJ1-2; a weak D match, TRBD1 (5 bases). Germline V gene data show CDR1 as SEHNR and CDR2 as FQNEAQ (reference sequence). This CDR3 comprises 12 residues. Trimming stripped 4 bases from V and 5 bases from J, with 8 bases between. In nucleotides, the CDR3 is TGTGCCAGCAGCTCCCCAGGGTATGGCTACACCTTC. This gives the protein CASSSPGYGYTF.

This clonotype occurred many times. The rearrangement links TRBV20-1 to TRBJ1-2; the D gene is possibly TRBD1 (6 bases). This CDR3 spans 13 amino acids. Trimming removed 6 bases at V and 2 bases at J, with 13 bases between. The V gene's germline CDR1 is DFQATT and CDR2 SNEGSKA (reference sequence). This CDR3 reads CSARQDTNYGYTF. DNA for the CDR3: TGCAGTGCCCGACAGGATACAAACTATGGCTACACCTTC.

This clonotype has a handful of counts. The chain combines TRBV10-3 with TRBJ1-5; D not resolved. CDR1 is ENHRY and CDR2 is SYGVKD in the germline V gene. This CDR3 has 12 amino acids. Trimming pared 0 bases from V and 8 bases from J, leaving 5 bases between. In DNA, the CDR3 is TGTGCCATCAGTGAGTCCCAAGAGCCCCAGCATTTT. It is translated as CAISESQEPQHF.

The chain combines TRBV6-5 with TRBJ1-5, with unresolved D. The V and J ends lost 6 bases and 10 bases respectively, with 13 bases between them. Germline V CDR1 and CDR2: MNHEY, SVGAGI. CDR3 size: 12 residues. Here the CDR3 reads CASSRTGQPQHF. The DNA for the CDR3 is TGTGCCAGCAGCCGAACCGGCCAACCCCAGCATTTT.

Notes on this clonotype: This clone may be a read error of a much larger clone one base away. This chain joins TRBV10-3 and TRBJ2-1; D is uncertain. The CDR3 loop spans 12 amino acids. Trimming removed 1 base from V and 15 bases from J, with 13 bases in between. CDR1 is ENHRY, CDR2 SYGVKD, per germline. The CDR3 DNA follows: TGTGCCATCAGTGAGTTAAGGGATCGGCGGTTCTTC. It is translated as CAISELRDRRFF.

This clonotype occurred a few times. V and J are TRBV20-1 and TRBJ2-1, with TRBD1 identical over 9 bases. Germline lookup yields CDR1 DFQATT and CDR2 SNEGSKA (reference sequence). Germline trimming cut 5 bases from V and 4 bases from J; bases unmatched to any gene: 15. The CDR3 consists of 17 residues. The CDR3 protein is CSAEGQGKRATYNEQFF. The CDR3 DNA reads TGCAGTGCTGAGGGACAGGGAAAACGTGCGACTTACAATGAGCAGTTCTTC.

In its sample, this clonotype was seen a few times. This chain links TRBV29-1 with TRBJ2-7, with 7 bases aligning to TRBD2. The J call is in doubt because the DNA end fits TRBJ2-4 better. The CDR3 is made up of 13 amino acids. Germline V gene lookup returns CDR1 SQVTM and CDR2 ANQGSEA. CDR3 protein: CSVVPGRDGIQYF. The CDR3 region has the DNA TGCAGCGTTGTTCCAGGGAGGGACGGCATTCAGTACTTC.

The chain links TRBV5-1 to TRBJ2-1; weak D call: TRBD2 (7 bases). The CDR3 is 15 amino acids. Germline CDR1 is SGHRS and CDR2 is YFSETQ. V shed 1 base and J shed 3 bases, with 11 bases lying between them. CDR3 DNA: TGCGCCAGCAGCTTGCCGGGGGGCAACTACAATGAGCAGTTCTTC. The encoded protein is CASSLPGGNYNEQFF.

This chain uses TRBV20-1 with TRBJ2-4; D is unresolved. Per the germline V gene, CDR1 is DFQATT and CDR2 is SNEGSKA (reference sequence). V was trimmed by 0 bases and J by 7 bases, leaving 16 bases between them. The CDR3 contains 15 residues. The CDR3: CSARDPQQMENIQYF. CDR3 DNA sequence: TGCAGTGCTAGAGATCCCCAGCAAATGGAGAACATTCAGTACTTC.

The V and J genes are TRBV6-6 and TRBJ2-5; D is ambiguous. CDR1 and CDR2 (germline): MNHNY, SVGAGI (reference sequence). The germline V and J ends were trimmed by 2 bases and 2 bases, with 6 bases remaining between them. CDR3 length equals 13 residues. CDR3: CASSYVRQETQYF. In nucleotides, the CDR3 is TGTGCCAGCAGTTACGTCCGACAAGAGACCCAGTACTTC.

The gene calls are TRBV10-3 and TRBJ1-1; D gene unclear. V was cut by 0 bases and J by 1 base, with 15 bases left in between. Germline CDR1 is ENHRY and CDR2 is SYGVKD. The CDR3 consists of 17 residues. In DNA, the CDR3 is TGTGCCATCAGTGAGTCGGGAGGGCTGGAGCGGAACACTGAAGCTTTCTTT. This encodes CAISESGGLERNTEAFF.